The source of this T cell receptor (beta chain) is a study of regulatory T cells in long-lasting Graves disease. The study, taken as a whole, reports: Persistent disease showed a preference for TRBV28, TRBJ1-2 and TRBJ2-5. Persistent patients shared more public clonotypes (roughly 3,000) than newly diagnosed patients (around 1,000).

The table lists this clonotype with a few counts. What it recognizes is unknown. This sample's time point: persistent/refractory GD, antithyroid drugs over 5 years with positive TRAb. Extracted RNA from PBMCs served as the source of the TCR library. Sequencing libraries for TCR beta were prepared with iRepertoire HTBI primers and Arm-PCR of CDR3 regions. From the multiplex PCR reads, TCRdb called clonotypes with MiXCR, one entry per CDR3 protein. The table records about 400,000 distinct CDR3 sequences, around 20% of them present only once. CDR3 length: 10 residues. V was pared by 8 bases and J by 4 bases, with 3 bases between. CDR1 LNHDA and CDR2 SQIVND come from the germline V gene (reference sequence).

Specimen: peripheral blood mononuclear cells (PBMCs), collected when the disease was refractory, from a patient treated with antithyroid drugs. This clonotype was sampled from a female donor with Graves disease. V usage is TRBV19 and J usage is TRBJ1-5; D uncertain. This CDR3 is CASLNQPQHF. In DNA, the CDR3 is TGTGCCAGTTTAAATCAGCCCCAGCATTTT.